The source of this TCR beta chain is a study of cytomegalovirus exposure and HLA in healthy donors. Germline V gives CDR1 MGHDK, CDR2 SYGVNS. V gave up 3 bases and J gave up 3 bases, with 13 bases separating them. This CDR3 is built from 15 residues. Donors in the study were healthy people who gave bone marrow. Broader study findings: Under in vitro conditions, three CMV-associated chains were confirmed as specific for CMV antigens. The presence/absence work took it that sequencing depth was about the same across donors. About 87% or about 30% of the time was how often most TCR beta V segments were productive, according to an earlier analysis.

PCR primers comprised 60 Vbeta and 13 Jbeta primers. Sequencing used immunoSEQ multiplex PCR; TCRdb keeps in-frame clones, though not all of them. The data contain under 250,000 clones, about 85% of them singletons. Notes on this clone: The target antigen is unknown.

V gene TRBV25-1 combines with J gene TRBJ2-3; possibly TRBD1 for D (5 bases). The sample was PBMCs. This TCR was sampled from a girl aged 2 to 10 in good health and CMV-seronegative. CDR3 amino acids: CASSEPGRPTDTQYF. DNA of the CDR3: TGTGCCAGCAGTGAGCCAGGGCGGCCTACAGATACGCAGTATTTT.